The sequence of this T cell receptor (beta chain) was determined in a study of CD8 T cell repertoires and HIV-1 epitope variants. With regard to this clone: Its target is not known.

Sequencing was performed with immunoSEQ multiplex PCR; in TCRdb, only in-frame clones are kept and a portion is missing. The sample yields thousands of clones, roughly 62% seen once. With 4 bases clipped from V and 4 bases from J, the junction kept 10 bases outside the gene matches. This CDR3 has 16 residues. The germline V gene encodes CDR1 SGHTA and CDR2 FQGNSA. The specimen was cultured CD8+ T cells derived from PBMCs. This TCR was sampled from a male donor with HIV. V usage is TRBV7-2 and J usage is TRBJ2-3, with 8 bases fitting TRBD2. CDR3 loop: CASSSASLSGADTQYF. In nucleotides, the CDR3 is TGTGCCAGCAGCTCGGCCTCTCTTAGCGGGGCAGATACGCAGTATTTT.